This T cell receptor (beta chain) was obtained from a study of shared clonotypes between healthy human individuals. General study points: An expected dependence of interdonor clonotype sharing on sequencing depth was noted. Tissue TCR repertoires likely differ from these blood-only repertoires.

Germline values: CDR1 MNHEY, CDR2 SVGAGI. V was shortened by 0 bases and J by 1 base, with 7 bases between the two germline ends. The CDR3 consists of 15 residues. In the authors' workflow: ImmunoSEQ output lacked quality scores and full-length reads, limiting matched filtering. The table came from immunoSEQ multiplex PCR; TCRdb's copy has only in-frame clones and leaves some out. The D gene and trimming were derived from the DNA, and the V and J assignments and clone size from that table. The data hold about 480,000 clones, with 75% to 80% observed a single time. This clone appeared a single time. The target antigen is unknown. The sample holds other DNA sequences that translate to the same CDR3.

The rearrangement uses TRBV6-5 and TRBJ1-5; a possible D gene is TRBD1 (5 bases). The receptor's source is a woman in her forties in good health. Some clones in this sample may be carry-over from other donors' samples. The sequenced material came from PBMCs. The CDR3 region is CASSYSGVSNQPQHF. The DNA for the CDR3 is TGTGCCAGCAGTTACTCAGGGGTAAGCAATCAGCCCCAGCATTTT.